This TCR beta chain originates from a study of somatic mutations in cytotoxic T cells in rheumatoid arthritis. Method: immunoSEQ multiplex PCR; TCRdb's copy keeps in-frame clones and lacks some. Of under 20,000 clones listed, approximately 87% are singletons. CDR3 length equals 11 residues. The germline V gene encodes CDR1 SQVTM and CDR2 ANQGSEA. V lost 7 bases and J lost 10; bases outside the gene matches: 9. J is TRBJ1-2 and V is TRBV29-1; 7 bases line up with TRBD1. The source is a man aged 35 to 55 in good health. The sequenced sample was CD8+ T cells sorted from blood. The chain's CDR3 is CSGGTASTYTF. Here the CDR3 DNA reads TGCAGCGGCGGGACAGCCAGTACCTACACCTTC. Complete variable domain (other parts from reference TRBV29-1 and TRBJ1-2): SAVISQKPSRDICQRGTSLTIQCQVDSQVTMMFWYRQQPGQSLTLIATANQGSEATYESGFVIDKFPISRPNLTFSTLTVSNMSPEDSSIYLCSGGTASTYTFGSGTRLTVV.